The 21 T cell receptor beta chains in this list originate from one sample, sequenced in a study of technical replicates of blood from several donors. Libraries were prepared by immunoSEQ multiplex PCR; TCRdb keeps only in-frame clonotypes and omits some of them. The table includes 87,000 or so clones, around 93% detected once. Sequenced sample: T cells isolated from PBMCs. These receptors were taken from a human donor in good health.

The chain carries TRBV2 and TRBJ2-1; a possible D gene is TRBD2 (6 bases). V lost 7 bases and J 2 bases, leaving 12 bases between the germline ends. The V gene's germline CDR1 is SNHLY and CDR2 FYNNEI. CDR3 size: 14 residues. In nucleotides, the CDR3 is TGTGCCAGCAATCCGGGACTCACCTACAATGAGCAGTTCTTC. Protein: CASNPGLTYNEQFF.

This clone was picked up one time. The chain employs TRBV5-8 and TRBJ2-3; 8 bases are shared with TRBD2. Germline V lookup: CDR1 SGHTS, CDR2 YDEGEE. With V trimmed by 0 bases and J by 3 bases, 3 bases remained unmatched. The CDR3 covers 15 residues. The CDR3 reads CASSLGSGNTDTQYF. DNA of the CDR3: TGTGCCAGCAGCTTGGGTAGCGGGAATACAGATACGCAGTATTTT.

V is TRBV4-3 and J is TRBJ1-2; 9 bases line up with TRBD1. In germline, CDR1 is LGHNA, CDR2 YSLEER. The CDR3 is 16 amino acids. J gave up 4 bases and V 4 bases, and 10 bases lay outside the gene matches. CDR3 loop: CASSLSATGGIYGYTF. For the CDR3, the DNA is TGCGCCAGCAGCCTCTCGGCGACAGGGGGGATCTATGGCTACACCTTC.

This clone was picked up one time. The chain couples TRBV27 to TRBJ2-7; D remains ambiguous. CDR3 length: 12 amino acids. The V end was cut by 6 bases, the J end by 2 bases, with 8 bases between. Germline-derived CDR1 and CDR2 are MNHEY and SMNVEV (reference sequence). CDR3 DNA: TGTGCCAGCAGCTCCGCGACCTACGAGCAGTACTTC. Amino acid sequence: CASSSATYEQYF.

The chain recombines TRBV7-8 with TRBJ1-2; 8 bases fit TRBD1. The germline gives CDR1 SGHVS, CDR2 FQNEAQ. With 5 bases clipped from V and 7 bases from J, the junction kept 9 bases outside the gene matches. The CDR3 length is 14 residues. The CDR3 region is CASSHGQGGSGYTF. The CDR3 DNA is TGTGCCAGCAGCCATGGACAGGGAGGATCTGGCTACACCTTC.

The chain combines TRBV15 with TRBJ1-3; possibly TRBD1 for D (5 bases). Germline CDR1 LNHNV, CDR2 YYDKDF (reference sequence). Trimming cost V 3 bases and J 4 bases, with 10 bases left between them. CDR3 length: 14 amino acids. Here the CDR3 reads CATSSRVGGNTIYF. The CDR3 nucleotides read TGTGCCACCAGCAGCAGGGTCGGAGGAAACACCATATATTTT.

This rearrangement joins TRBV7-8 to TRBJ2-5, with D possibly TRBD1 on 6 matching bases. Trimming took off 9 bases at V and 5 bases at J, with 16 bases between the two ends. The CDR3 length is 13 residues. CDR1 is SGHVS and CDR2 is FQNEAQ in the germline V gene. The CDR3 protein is CASSTGHLETQYF. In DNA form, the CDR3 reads TGTGCCAGTTCCACAGGGCACCTGGAGACCCAGTACTTC.

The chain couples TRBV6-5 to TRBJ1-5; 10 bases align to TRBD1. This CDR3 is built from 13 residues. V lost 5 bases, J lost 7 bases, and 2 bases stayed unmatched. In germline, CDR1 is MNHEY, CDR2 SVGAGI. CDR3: CASSPDRGQPQHF. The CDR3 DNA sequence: TGTGCCAGCAGTCCGGACAGGGGGCAGCCCCAGCATTTT.

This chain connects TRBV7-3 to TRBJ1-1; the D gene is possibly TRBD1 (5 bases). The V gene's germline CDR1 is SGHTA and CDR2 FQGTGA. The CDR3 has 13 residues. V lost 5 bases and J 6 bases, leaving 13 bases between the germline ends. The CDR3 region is CASSPTVGSEAFF. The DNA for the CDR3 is TGTGCCAGCAGCCCGACAGTGGGCTCTGAAGCTTTCTTT.

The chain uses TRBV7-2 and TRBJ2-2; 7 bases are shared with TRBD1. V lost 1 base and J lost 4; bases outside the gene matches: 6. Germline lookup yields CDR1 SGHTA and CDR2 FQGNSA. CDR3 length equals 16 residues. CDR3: CASSLVFAGGTGELFF. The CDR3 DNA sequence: TGTGCCAGCAGCTTAGTGTTTGCAGGGGGCACCGGGGAGCTGTTTTTT.

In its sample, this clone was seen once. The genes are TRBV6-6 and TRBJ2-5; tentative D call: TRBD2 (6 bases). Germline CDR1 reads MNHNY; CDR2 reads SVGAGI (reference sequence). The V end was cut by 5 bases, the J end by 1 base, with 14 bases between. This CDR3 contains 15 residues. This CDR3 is CASSPWREVQETQYF. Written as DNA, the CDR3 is TGTGCCAGCAGTCCGTGGAGGGAGGTCCAAGAGACCCAGTACTTC.

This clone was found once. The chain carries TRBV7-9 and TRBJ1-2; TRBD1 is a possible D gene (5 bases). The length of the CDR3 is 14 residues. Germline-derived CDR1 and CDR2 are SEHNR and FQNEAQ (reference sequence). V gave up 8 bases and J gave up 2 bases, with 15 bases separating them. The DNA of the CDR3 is TGTGCCAGCTCAAAGACAGCTGGGAACTATGGCTACACCTTC. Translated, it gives CASSKTAGNYGYTF.

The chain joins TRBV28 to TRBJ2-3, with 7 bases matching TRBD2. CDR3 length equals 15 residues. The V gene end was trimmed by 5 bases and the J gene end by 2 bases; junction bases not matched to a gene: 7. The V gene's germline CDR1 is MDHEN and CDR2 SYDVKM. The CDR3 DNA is TGTGCCAGCAGTCGAACTAGCGCATACACAGATACGCAGTATTTT. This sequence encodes CASSRTSAYTDTQYF.

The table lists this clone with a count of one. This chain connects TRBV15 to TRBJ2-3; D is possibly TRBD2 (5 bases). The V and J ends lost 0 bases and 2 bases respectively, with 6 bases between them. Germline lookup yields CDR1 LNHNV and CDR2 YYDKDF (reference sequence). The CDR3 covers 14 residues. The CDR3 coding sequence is TGTGCCACCAGCAGAGATAGCGACACAGATACGCAGTATTTT. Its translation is CATSRDSDTDTQYF.

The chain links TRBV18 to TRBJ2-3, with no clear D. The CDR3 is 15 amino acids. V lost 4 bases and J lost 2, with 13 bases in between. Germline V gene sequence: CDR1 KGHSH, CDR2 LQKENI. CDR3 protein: CASSLNQAYTDTQYF. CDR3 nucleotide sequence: TGTGCCAGCTCACTGAATCAGGCCTACACAGATACGCAGTATTTT.

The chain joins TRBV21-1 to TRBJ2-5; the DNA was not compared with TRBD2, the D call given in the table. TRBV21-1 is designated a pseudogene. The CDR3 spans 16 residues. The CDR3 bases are TGTGCCAGCAGCAAAGCCCCCGGGATTTGGAAAGAGACCCAGTACTTC. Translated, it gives CASSKAPGIWKETQYF.

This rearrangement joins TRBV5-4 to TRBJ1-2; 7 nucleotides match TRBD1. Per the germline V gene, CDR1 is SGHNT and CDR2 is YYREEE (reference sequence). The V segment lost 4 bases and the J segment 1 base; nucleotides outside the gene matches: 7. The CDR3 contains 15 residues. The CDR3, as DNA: TGTGCCAGCAGCCGGGGGACAGAGAATAACTATGGCTACACCTTC. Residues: CASSRGTENNYGYTF.

CDR3 protein: CAWSGRRGTEAFF. The CDR3 bases are TGTGCCTGGAGCGGACGGAGGGGTACTGAAGCTTTCTTT. The chain uses TRBV30 and TRBJ1-1; maybe TRBD1 (5 bases). Germline CDR1 reads GTSNPN; CDR2 reads SVGIG (reference sequence). This CDR3 has 13 amino acids. Trimming cost V 3 bases and J 5 bases, with 13 bases left between them.

The CDR3 bases are TGTGCCAGCAGTTACTCCGGGGGAGGGCGCACAGATACGCAGTATTTT. This sequence encodes CASSYSGGGRTDTQYF. The chain links TRBV6-5 to TRBJ2-3; 7 bases align to TRBD2. With 0 bases clipped from V and 1 base from J, the junction kept 4 bases outside the gene matches. This CDR3 spans 16 amino acids. Germline CDR1 and CDR2: MNHEY and SVGAGI.

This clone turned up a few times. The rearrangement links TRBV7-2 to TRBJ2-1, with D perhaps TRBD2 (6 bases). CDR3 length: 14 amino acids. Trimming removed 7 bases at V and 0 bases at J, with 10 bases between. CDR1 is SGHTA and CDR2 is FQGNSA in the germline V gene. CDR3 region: CASTASVSYNEQFF. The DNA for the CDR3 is TGTGCCAGCACCGCTAGCGTCTCCTACAATGAGCAGTTCTTC.

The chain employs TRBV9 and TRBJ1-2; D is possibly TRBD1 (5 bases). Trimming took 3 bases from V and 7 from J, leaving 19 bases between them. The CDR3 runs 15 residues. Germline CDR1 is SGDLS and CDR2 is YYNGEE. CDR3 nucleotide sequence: TGTGCCAGCAGCGAGTATATGGGGGTCGGGGGTGGCTACACCTTC. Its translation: CASSEYMGVGGGYTF.